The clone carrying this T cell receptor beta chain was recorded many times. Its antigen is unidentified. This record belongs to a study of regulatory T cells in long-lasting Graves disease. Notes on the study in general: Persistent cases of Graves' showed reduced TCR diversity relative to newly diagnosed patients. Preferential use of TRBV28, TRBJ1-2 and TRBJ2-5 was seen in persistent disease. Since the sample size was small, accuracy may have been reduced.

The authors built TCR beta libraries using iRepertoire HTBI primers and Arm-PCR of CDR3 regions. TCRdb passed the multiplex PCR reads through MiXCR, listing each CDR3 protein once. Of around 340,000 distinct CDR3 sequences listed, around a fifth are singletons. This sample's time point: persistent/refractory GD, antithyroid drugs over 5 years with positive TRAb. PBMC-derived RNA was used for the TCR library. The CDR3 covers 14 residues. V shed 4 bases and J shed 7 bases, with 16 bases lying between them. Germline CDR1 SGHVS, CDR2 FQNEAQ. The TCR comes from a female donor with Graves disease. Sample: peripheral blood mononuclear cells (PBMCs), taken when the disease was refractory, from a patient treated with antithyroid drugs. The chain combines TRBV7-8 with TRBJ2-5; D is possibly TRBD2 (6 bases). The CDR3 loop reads CASSYRPSRGTQYF. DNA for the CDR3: TGTGCCAGCAGCTACAGGCCGTCGCGGGGGACCCAGTACTTC.